Listed here are 14 T cell receptor beta chains from one sample, sequenced in a study of cytomegalovirus exposure and HLA in healthy donors. Researchers ran the PCR with 60 Vbeta and 13 Jbeta primers. Profiling relied on immunoSEQ multiplex PCR, and the TCRdb table lists in-frame clones only, not all of them. The sample lists 150,000 to 200,000 clones, over 75% seen once, with approximately 0.47% in the top ten. Sequenced: PBMCs. The receptors were gathered from a woman between 50 and 59 years old in good health and CMV-seronegative.

This chain links TRBV30 with TRBJ2-1; 10 bases fit TRBD1. V lost 8 bases and J lost 8; bases outside the gene matches: 12. The CDR3 sequence is 14 residues long. The germline gives CDR1 GTSNPN, CDR2 SVGIG (reference sequence). In nucleotides, the CDR3 is TGTGCCCGGACGTCGGGACAGGGGAGGTATGAGCAGTTCTTC. This codes for CARTSGQGRYEQFF.

The chain has TRBV6-5 and TRBJ2-1; D is possibly TRBD2 (5 bases). The CDR3 contains 14 residues. In germline, CDR1 is MNHEY, CDR2 SVGAGI. The V end was cut by 1 base, the J end by 6 bases, with 10 bases between. The CDR3 loop reads CASSYLEGFNEQFF. The CDR3 region has the DNA TGTGCCAGCAGTTACTTAGAGGGTTTCAATGAGCAGTTCTTC.

The chain is built from TRBV4-2 and TRBJ2-2; 8 bases fit TRBD1. V gave up 0 bases and J gave up 8 bases; unmatched junction bases: 5. CDR1 and CDR2 (germline): LGHNA, YNFKEQ. The CDR3 runs to 15 residues. The CDR3 protein is CASSQDQGASGELFF. The CDR3 coding sequence is TGTGCCAGCAGCCAAGACCAGGGGGCATCGGGGGAGCTGTTTTTT.

The chain uses TRBV11-3 and TRBJ1-1, with D possibly matching TRBD1 (6 bases). Trimming removed 1 base at V and 1 base at J, with 16 bases between. The CDR3 is made up of 17 amino acids. In germline, CDR1 is SGHNT, CDR2 YENEEA. CDR3 region: CASSLGGVGTKNTEAFF. Here the CDR3 DNA reads TGTGCCAGCAGCTTAGGAGGAGTGGGGACAAAGAACACTGAAGCTTTCTTT.

V usage is TRBV5-4 and J usage is TRBJ2-3; D perhaps matches TRBD1 (5 bases). Trimming took 1 base from V and 0 from J, leaving 18 bases between them. Germline-derived CDR1 and CDR2 are SGHNT and YYREEE (reference sequence). The CDR3 loop spans 18 amino acids. The CDR3 loop is CASSLPTQGRASTDTQYF. In DNA form, the CDR3 reads TGTGCCAGCAGCTTGCCGACCCAGGGCCGGGCGAGCACAGATACGCAGTATTTT. The full variable domain, completed using reference TRBV5-4 and TRBJ2-3, is ETGVTQSPTHLIKTRGQQVTLRCSSQSGHNTVSWYQQALGQGPQFIFQYYREEENGRGNFPPRFSGLQFPNYSSELNVNALELDDSALYLCASSLPTQGRASTDTQYFGPGTRLTVL.

This chain joins TRBV28 and TRBJ2-5, with D uncertain. The CDR3 runs 11 residues. CDR1 and CDR2 (germline): MDHEN, SYDVKM. Trimming shortened V by 6 bases and J by 1 base, and 3 bases separated the two germline ends. CDR3 sequence (DNA): TGTGCCAGCAGGGCCCAAGAGACCCAGTACTTC. This encodes CASRAQETQYF.

This chain joins TRBV4-3 and TRBJ2-1; 9 positions match TRBD1. Germline V gene sequence: CDR1 LGHNA, CDR2 YSLEER. With V trimmed by 0 bases and J by 0 bases, 15 bases remained unmatched. This CDR3 has 21 residues. The DNA for the CDR3 is TGCGCCAGCAGCCAAGATAATAGACCGGGACAGGGAGACAACTCCTACAATGAGCAGTTCTTC. It is translated as CASSQDNRPGQGDNSYNEQFF.

J is TRBJ1-1 and V is TRBV19, with D perhaps matching TRBD1 (6 bases). The CDR3 has 14 residues. Trimming stripped 4 bases from V and 4 bases from J, with 13 bases between. Germline V lookup: CDR1 LNHDA, CDR2 SQIVND (reference sequence). CDR3 loop: CASSTHRVSTEAFF. The CDR3 region has the DNA TGTGCCAGTAGTACCCACAGGGTCAGCACTGAAGCTTTCTTT.

The chain couples TRBV4-2 to TRBJ1-2, with TRBD1 matching over 9 bases. The CDR3 loop spans 14 amino acids. V trimming: 1 base; J trimming: 3 bases; junction bases outside the gene matches: 0. The germline V gene has CDR1 LGHNA and CDR2 YNFKEQ. The CDR3 here is CASSQGDRDYGYTF. The CDR3 DNA sequence: TGTGCCAGCAGCCAAGGGGACAGGGACTATGGCTACACCTTC.

The chain employs TRBV7-2 and TRBJ1-5, with D perhaps TRBD1 (5 bases). The CDR3 extends over 14 amino acids. The V end was cut by 5 bases, the J end by 4 bases, with 12 bases between. Per the germline V gene, CDR1 is SGHTA and CDR2 is FQGNSA. The DNA of the CDR3 is TGTGCCAGCAGCCCGGACACCACGAATCAGCCCCAGCATTTT. Its translation is CASSPDTTNQPQHF.

The rearrangement uses TRBV18 and TRBJ2-1; TRBD2 aligns across 16 bases. The germline V gene has CDR1 KGHSH and CDR2 LQKENI. CDR3 size: 18 residues. The ends lost 0 bases at V and 1 base at J; junction bases unmatched: 0. The DNA for the CDR3 is TGTGCCAGCTCACCACCGGGACTAGCGGGGGGGTCCTACAATGAGCAGTTCTTC. Translating gives CASSPPGLAGGSYNEQFF.

This chain connects TRBV28 to TRBJ2-6, with D hard to call. Deletions cut 10 bases from V and 8 bases from J, with 18 bases between. The CDR3 has 14 residues. CDR1 is MDHEN, CDR2 SYDVKM, per germline. The CDR3 reads CATDTPGSTNVLTF. CDR3 DNA sequence: TGTGCCACCGACACCCCAGGCTCGACCAACGTCCTGACTTTC. Drawing the rest from reference TRBV28 and TRBJ2-6, the complete variable domain is DVKVTQSSRYLVKRTGEKVFLECVQDMDHENMFWYRQDPGLGLRLIYFSYDVKMKEKGDIPEGYSVSREKKERFSLILESASTNQTSMYLCATDTPGSTNVLTFGAGSRLTVL.

This chain connects TRBV7-9 to TRBJ1-2; D gene ambiguous. V was shortened by 5 bases and J by 6 bases, with 13 bases between the two germline ends. Germline V gene sequence: CDR1 SEHNR, CDR2 FQNEAQ (reference sequence). The CDR3 is 13 amino acids. In nucleotides, the CDR3 is TGTGCCAGCAGCCGGCCGGCAGGCGATGGCTACACCTTC. Its protein product is CASSRPAGDGYTF.

V gene TRBV29-1 combines with J gene TRBJ2-3; TRBD2 is a possible D gene (5 bases). This CDR3 has 13 residues. Germline CDR1 and CDR2: SQVTM and ANQGSEA. V lost 7 bases and J 2 bases, leaving 13 bases between the germline ends. The CDR3: CSGAGQFTDTQYF. CDR3 DNA sequence: TGCAGCGGGGCGGGTCAGTTCACAGATACGCAGTATTTT.